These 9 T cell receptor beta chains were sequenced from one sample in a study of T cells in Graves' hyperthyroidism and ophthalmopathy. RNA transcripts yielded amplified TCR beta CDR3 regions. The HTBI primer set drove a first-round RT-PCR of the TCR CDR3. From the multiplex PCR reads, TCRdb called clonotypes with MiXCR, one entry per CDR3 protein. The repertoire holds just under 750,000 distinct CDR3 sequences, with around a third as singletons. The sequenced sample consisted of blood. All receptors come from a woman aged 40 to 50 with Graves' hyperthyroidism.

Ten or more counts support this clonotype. The chain's CDR3 is CASSQGRTDDYGYTF. CDR3 DNA: TGCGCCAGCAGCCAAGGGCGGACAGATGACTATGGCTACACCTTC. The chain links TRBV4-1 to TRBJ1-2; D is perhaps TRBD1 (6 bases). V lost 1 base and J 3 bases, leaving 12 bases between the germline ends. Germline assignment: CDR1 MGHRA and CDR2 YSYEKL. The CDR3 extends over 15 amino acids.

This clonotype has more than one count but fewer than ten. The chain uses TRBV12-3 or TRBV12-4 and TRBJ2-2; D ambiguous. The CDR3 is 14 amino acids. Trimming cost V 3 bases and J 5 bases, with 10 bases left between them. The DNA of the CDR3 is TGTGCCAGCAGTTTCTCCCTGTCGACCGGGGAGCTGTTTTTT. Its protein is CASSFSLSTGELFF.

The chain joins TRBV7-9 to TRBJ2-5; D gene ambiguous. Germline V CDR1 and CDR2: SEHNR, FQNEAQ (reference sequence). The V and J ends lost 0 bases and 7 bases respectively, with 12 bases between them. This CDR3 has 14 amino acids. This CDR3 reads CASSLAGSVVTQYF. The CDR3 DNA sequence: TGTGCCAGCAGCTTAGCTGGCAGTGTAGTGACCCAGTACTTC. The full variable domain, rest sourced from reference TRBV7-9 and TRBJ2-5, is DTGVSQNPRHKITKRGQNVTFRCDPISEHNRLYWYRQTLGQGPEFLTYFQNEAQLEKSRLLSDRFSAERPKGSFSTLEIQRTEQGDSAMYLCASSLAGSVVTQYFGPGTRLLVL.

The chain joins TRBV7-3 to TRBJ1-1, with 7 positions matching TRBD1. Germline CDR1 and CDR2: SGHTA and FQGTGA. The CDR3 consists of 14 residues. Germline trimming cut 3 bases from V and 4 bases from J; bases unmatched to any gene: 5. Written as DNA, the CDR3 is TGTGCCAGCAGCTTCACAGGGGCAACCACTGAAGCTTTCTTT. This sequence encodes CASSFTGATTEAFF.

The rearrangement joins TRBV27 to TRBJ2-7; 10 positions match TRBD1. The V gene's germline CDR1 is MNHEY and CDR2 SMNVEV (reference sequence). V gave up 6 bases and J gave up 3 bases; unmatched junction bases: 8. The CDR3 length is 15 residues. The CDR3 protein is CASRLGTGDFYEQYF. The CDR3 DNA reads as TGTGCCAGCAGATTGGGGACAGGGGATTTCTACGAGCAGTACTTC.

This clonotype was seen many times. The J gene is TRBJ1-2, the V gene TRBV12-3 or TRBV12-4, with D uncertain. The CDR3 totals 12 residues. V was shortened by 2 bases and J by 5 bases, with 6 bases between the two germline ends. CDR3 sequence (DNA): TGTGCCAGCAGTTTAATAGGGTATGGCTACACCTTC. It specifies CASSLIGYGYTF.

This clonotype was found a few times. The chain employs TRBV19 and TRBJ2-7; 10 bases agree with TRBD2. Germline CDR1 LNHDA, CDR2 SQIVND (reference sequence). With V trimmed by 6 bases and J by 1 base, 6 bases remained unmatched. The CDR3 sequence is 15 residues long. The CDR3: CASSPSGGESYEQYF. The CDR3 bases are TGTGCCAGTAGCCCTAGCGGGGGAGAGTCCTACGAGCAGTACTTC.

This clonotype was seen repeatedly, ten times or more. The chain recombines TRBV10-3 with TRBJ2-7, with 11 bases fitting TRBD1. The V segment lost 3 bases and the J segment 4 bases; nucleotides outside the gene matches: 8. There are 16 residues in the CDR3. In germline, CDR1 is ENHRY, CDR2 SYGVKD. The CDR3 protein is CAISDYGGQGVYEQYF. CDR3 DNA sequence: TGTGCCATCAGTGACTATGGGGGACAGGGGGTATACGAGCAGTACTTC.

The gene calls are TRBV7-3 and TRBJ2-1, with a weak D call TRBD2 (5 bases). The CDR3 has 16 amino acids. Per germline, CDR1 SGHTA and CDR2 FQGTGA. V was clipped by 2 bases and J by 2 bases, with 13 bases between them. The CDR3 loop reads CASSLRGRIPYNEQFF. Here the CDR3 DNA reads TGTGCCAGCAGCTTACGTGGGAGAATCCCCTACAATGAGCAGTTCTTC.